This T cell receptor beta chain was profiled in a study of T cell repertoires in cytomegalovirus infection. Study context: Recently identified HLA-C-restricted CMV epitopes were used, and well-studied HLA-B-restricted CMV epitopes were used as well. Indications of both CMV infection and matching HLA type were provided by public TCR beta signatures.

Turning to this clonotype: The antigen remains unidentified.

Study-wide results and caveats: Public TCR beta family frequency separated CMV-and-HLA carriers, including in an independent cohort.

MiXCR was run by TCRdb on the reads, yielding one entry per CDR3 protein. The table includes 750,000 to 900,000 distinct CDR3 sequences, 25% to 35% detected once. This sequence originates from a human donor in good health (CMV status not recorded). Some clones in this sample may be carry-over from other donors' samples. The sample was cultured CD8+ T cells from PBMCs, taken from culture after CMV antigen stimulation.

DNA of the CDR3: TGTGCCAGCAGCCCTCTGATTAGCGGGGGAAGCGAAGAGACCCAGTACTTC. Its translation is CASSPLISGGSEETQYF. V usage is TRBV6-6 and J usage is TRBJ2-5; TRBD2 matches 9 bases. This CDR3 region has 17 residues. Germline trimming cut 6 bases from V and 3 bases from J; bases unmatched to any gene: 14. Germline CDR1 is MNHNY and CDR2 is SVGAGI (reference sequence).